This is a list of T cell receptor beta chains from one sample in a study of cytomegalovirus exposure and HLA in healthy donors. The protocol was immunoSEQ multiplex PCR, while the TCRdb copy is restricted to in-frame clones and leaves out a portion. This table holds around 130,000 clones, less than 80% found once. Specimen: PBMCs. The receptors were gathered from a man aged 35 to 55 in good health and CMV-seropositive. Each CDR3 is given with its conserved first and last residue. The D gene is left open where the match is weak. Only some rows state a clone size, as once, few, many or a class for expanded clones.

clone_size	v_call	d_call	j_call	cdr3_aa	cdr3_nt
NA	TRBV10-2	TRBD1	TRBJ1-1	CAGRGDRASTEAFF	TGCGCCGGCAGAGGAGACAGGGCATCCACTGAAGCTTTCTTT
NA	TRBV5-1	NA	TRBJ1-1	CASSRGTLVRGTEAFF	TGCGCCAGCAGTCGCGGCACATTGGTTCGGGGGACTGAAGCTTTCTTT
NA	TRBV30	NA	TRBJ2-7	CAWSGGKGTIVYEQYF	TGTGCCTGGAGTGGGGGTAAGGGGACAATTGTTTACGAGCAGTACTTC
few	TRBV2	TRBD1	TRBJ1-4	CASSVDRGSEKLFF	TGTGCCAGCAGTGTCGACAGGGGGAGTGAAAAACTGTTTTTT
NA	TRBV6-5	NA	TRBJ1-5	CASSLGGASNQPQHF	TGTGCCAGCAGCTTGGGGGGGGCCAGCAATCAGCCCCAGCATTTT
NA	TRBV19	NA	TRBJ1-2	CASSRGGVGHTF	TGTGCCAGTAGCCGGGGGGGAGTTGGCCACACCTTC
NA	TRBV6-1	NA	TRBJ1-1	CASSEREVRGAFF	TGTGCCAGCAGTGAACGAGAGGTTCGTGGAGCTTTCTTT
NA	TRBV6-4	TRBD1	TRBJ1-5	CASSPSGGAGQPQHF	TGTGCCAGCAGTCCATCAGGGGGCGCGGGTCAGCCCCAGCATTTT
NA	TRBV28	TRBD2	TRBJ2-7	CASSRGAPGTSRSYEQYF	TGTGCCAGCAGCAGAGGGGCCCCCGGGACTAGCCGGTCCTACGAGCAGTACTTC
NA	TRBV14	NA	TRBJ1-6	CASSQGRQGNSPLHF	TGTGCCAGCAGCCAAGGCCGGCAGGGAAATTCACCCCTCCACTTT
NA	TRBV5-1	NA	TRBJ2-7	CASTPGHLITYEQYF	TGCGCCAGCACCCCCGGACATCTAATAACCTACGAGCAGTACTTC
NA	TRBV2	TRBD1	TRBJ2-5	CASSAGQGAETQYF	TGTGCCAGCAGTGCGGGACAGGGGGCAGAGACCCAGTACTTC
NA	TRBV7-9	NA	TRBJ1-1	CASSLAGVGMNTEAFF	TGTGCCAGCAGCTTAGCAGGGGTTGGAATGAACACTGAAGCTTTCTTT
NA	TRBV28	NA	TRBJ2-2	CASSPRDRYTGELFF	TGTGCCAGCAGTCCCCGGGATAGATACACCGGGGAGCTGTTTTTT
NA	TRBV5-4	TRBD1	TRBJ1-1	CASSPRTGGTEAFF	TGTGCCAGCAGCCCCAGGACAGGGGGCACTGAAGCTTTCTTT
few	TRBV28	NA	TRBJ1-2	CASSSGIEGYTF	TGTGCCAGCAGCTCCGGGATAGAGGGCTACACCTTC
few	TRBV5-4	NA	TRBJ2-2	CASRKAGLNTGELFF	TGTGCCAGCAGGAAGGCGGGGCTAAACACCGGGGAGCTGTTTTTT
NA	TRBV27	NA	TRBJ1-4	CASGIIGSNEKLFF	TGTGCCAGCGGGATTATCGGGAGTAATGAAAAACTGTTTTTT
NA	TRBV30	NA	TRBJ2-1	CAWSAHRTEQFF	TGTGCCTGGAGTGCCCACCGGACAGAGCAGTTCTTC
few	TRBV6-5	NA	TRBJ1-1	CASSYARGTEAFF	TGTGCCAGCAGTTACGCCAGAGGGACTGAAGCTTTCTTT
few	TRBV11-2	TRBD1	TRBJ1-3	CASSLAPRQGAFGNTIYF	TGTGCCAGCAGCTTAGCCCCCCGACAGGGGGCTTTTGGAAACACCATATATTTT
NA	TRBV28	NA	TRBJ1-2	CASSLFTADGGYTF	TGTGCCAGCAGTTTATTTACAGCCGATGGTGGCTACACCTTC
few	TRBV2	TRBD1	TRBJ1-2	CASSDLTGGYGYTF	TGTGCCAGCAGTGACCTGACAGGGGGCTATGGCTACACCTTC
NA	TRBV9	TRBD2	TRBJ2-5	CASSWGLGAQETQYF	TGTGCCAGCAGTTGGGGACTAGGAGCCCAAGAGACCCAGTACTTC
NA	TRBV6-5	NA	TRBJ1-6	CASSYNPGENSPLHF	TGTGCCAGCAGTTACAATCCAGGGGAGAATTCACCCCTCCACTTT
NA	TRBV9	NA	TRBJ1-2	CASSGGLGYGYTF	TGTGCCAGCAGCGGAGGTCTTGGCTATGGCTACACCTTC
NA	TRBV5-5	NA	TRBJ1-5	CASSLGHQNQPQHF	TGTGCCAGCAGCTTGGGGCACCAAAATCAGCCCCAGCATTTT
NA	TRBV7-2	TRBD2	TRBJ2-5	CASSLGGTSSPTRETQYF	TGTGCCAGCAGCTTAGGAGGGACTAGCTCCCCTACCCGGGAGACCCAGTACTTC
NA	TRBV30	TRBD2	TRBJ2-7	CAWRRRGVSYEQYF	TGTGCCTGGAGGAGGCGGGGGGTCTCCTACGAGCAGTACTTC
NA	TRBV14	NA	TRBJ2-7	CASSHDTYEQYF	TGTGCCAGCAGCCATGACACCTACGAGCAGTACTTC
NA	TRBV5-4	NA	TRBJ2-5	CASSLGGTKETQYF	TGTGCCAGCAGCTTGGGCGGGACCAAAGAGACCCAGTACTTC
NA	TRBV5-4	NA	TRBJ2-5	CASSSTQGEQETQYF	TGTGCCAGCAGCTCCACACAGGGCGAGCAAGAGACCCAGTACTTC
NA	TRBV5-1	TRBD1	TRBJ2-3	CASSLEGARDTQYF	TGCGCCAGCAGCTTGGAGGGGGCGAGAGATACGCAGTATTTT
NA	TRBV28	TRBD2	TRBJ2-7	CASSPTGLLAPIPSYEQYF	TGTGCCAGCAGCCCTACCGGTTTACTAGCGCCTATACCCTCCTACGAGCAGTACTTC
NA	TRBV7-9	TRBD2	TRBJ2-3	CASSRRASGGVPDTQYF	TGTGCCAGCAGCCGACGGGCGTCGGGGGGGGTCCCGGATACGCAGTATTTT
NA	TRBV28	NA	TRBJ1-2	CASRTPTGNNYGYTF	TGTGCCAGCAGAACCCCAACAGGGAATAACTATGGCTACACCTTC
NA	TRBV2	TRBD1	TRBJ1-4	CASSGQGREKLFF	TGTGCCAGCAGTGGACAGGGTCGAGAAAAACTGTTTTTT
NA	TRBV29-1	TRBD1	TRBJ1-1	CSVVRGYGTEAFF	TGCAGCGTTGTCAGGGGGTACGGCACTGAAGCTTTCTTT
NA	TRBV19	NA	TRBJ2-4	CASSIDRSRAKNIQYF	TGTGCCAGTAGTATAGATCGGAGTCGGGCCAAAAACATTCAGTACTTC
once	TRBV5-1	NA	TRBJ2-2	CASSLVGHSTNTGELFF	TGCGCCAGCAGCTTGGTCGGACACTCTACGAACACCGGGGAGCTGTTTTTT
NA	TRBV6-6	NA	TRBJ1-1	CASSYQGREAFF	TGTGCCAGCAGTTACCAGGGCAGGGAAGCTTTCTTT
NA	TRBV2	TRBD1	TRBJ2-1	CASSDEDRGPYNEQFF	TGTGCCAGCAGTGACGAGGACAGGGGACCCTACAATGAGCAGTTCTTC
NA	TRBV27	NA	TRBJ2-3	CASSSSRGSTDTQYF	TGTGCCAGCAGTTCCTCAAGGGGGAGCACAGATACGCAGTATTTT
NA	TRBV2	NA	TRBJ2-5	CASNPAGVRETQYF	TGTGCCAGCAACCCGGCAGGGGTTAGGGAGACCCAGTACTTC
few	TRBV18	NA	TRBJ1-6	CASSLHRPGQTGGYNSPLHF	TGTGCCAGCTCACTCCACCGGCCAGGGCAAACGGGGGGATATAATTCACCCCTCCACTTT
NA	TRBV28	NA	TRBJ1-2	CASTPGFRGYTF	TGTGCCAGCACCCCGGGGTTCCGGGGCTACACCTTC
once	TRBV27	TRBD1	TRBJ2-7	CASSRTGGHPYEQYF	TGTGCCAGCAGCCGAACAGGGGGCCATCCCTACGAGCAGTACTTC
NA	TRBV4-2	NA	TRBJ1-2	CASSQGGLEGPPGYTF	TGTGCCAGCAGCCAAGGAGGGTTAGAGGGCCCCCCCGGCTACACCTTC
few	TRBV28	NA	TRBJ2-7	CASSRGTAIYEQYF	TGTGCCAGCAGTCGCGGGACAGCGATCTACGAGCAGTACTTC
NA	TRBV18	NA	TRBJ1-6	CASSPGGGEALHF	TGTGCCAGCTCACCAGGGGGAGGGGAAGCCCTCCACTTT
NA	TRBV5-4	TRBD1	TRBJ2-2	CASSLQGADGELFF	TGTGCCAGCAGCTTGCAGGGGGCGGACGGGGAGCTGTTTTTT
NA	TRBV7-8	NA	TRBJ2-5	CASSLVDYRQETQYF	TGTGCCAGCAGCTTAGTGGACTACCGCCAAGAGACCCAGTACTTC
NA	TRBV14	NA	TRBJ2-3	CASSRGGTDTQYF	TGTGCCAGCAGCCGGGGGGGCACAGATACGCAGTATTTT